This T cell receptor (beta chain) was observed in a study of tumor and adjacent non-tumor tissue in lung cancer. Study background: Histology: about a dozen adenocarcinoma, a couple of squamous cell carcinoma, 1 small cell lung cancer. On average, productive TCRbeta reads reached some 4.2 million per sample. Notes on the study in general: Top 100 clones took a larger repertoire share in normal lung. Significantly higher TCR diversity was found in tumor than normal lung.

The template was RNA from unsorted bulk tissue. This non-tumor lung sample came from over 3 cm beyond the tumor edge. Remarks on this clonotype: Its target is not known. This may stem from a read error, because a much larger clone lies one nucleotide away.

Germline V gives CDR1 SEHNR, CDR2 FQNEAQ (reference sequence). The CDR3 extends over 12 amino acids. The library came from three nested PCR rounds adapted from ARM-PCR protocols. TCRdb redid the calling of the multiplex PCR reads with MiXCR, one entry per CDR3 protein. The sample shows around 82,000 distinct CDR3 sequences, approximately 78% of them seen only once. The sequenced sample was distant non-tumor lung tissue. V and J are TRBV7-9 and TRBJ2-1; D is unclear. The TCR sequence derives from a man aged 55 to 70 with non-small cell lung cancer. CDR3 nucleotide sequence: TGTGTCAGCAGCCAGACGAGCAATGAGCAGTTCTTC. Amino acid sequence: CVSSQTSNEQFF.